What follows are 16 T cell receptor beta chains derived from one specimen sequenced in a study of cytomegalovirus exposure and HLA in healthy donors. The study ran its PCR with 60 Vbeta and 13 Jbeta primers. The repertoire was sequenced with immunoSEQ multiplex PCR; TCRdb's copy has only in-frame clones and lacks some. The table records about 170,000 clones, approximately 80% of them present only once. Source material: PBMCs. Receptors originate from a woman aged 45-65 years in good health and CMV-seropositive.

The chain joins TRBV7-9 to TRBJ2-7; D is possibly TRBD2 (5 bases). CDR1 and CDR2 from the germline V gene are SEHNR and FQNEAQ (reference sequence). The V gene lost 3 bases and the J gene lost 6 bases, with 12 bases spanning the gap. CDR3 size: 13 residues. DNA of the CDR3: TGTGCCAGCAGCTTTTTAGAGGGTAGCGAGCAGTACTTC. Encoded protein: CASSFLEGSEQYF.

The V gene is TRBV14, the J gene TRBJ2-1; 8 positions match TRBD1. Germline CDR1 reads SGHDN; CDR2 reads FVKESK. The junction had 5 bases not matched to a gene; V was cut back by 3 bases and J by 7 bases. The CDR3 spans 14 residues. The CDR3 DNA sequence: TGTGCCAGCAGCCAGATCAGGGGGCTGAATGAGCAGTTCTTC. Amino acids: CASSQIRGLNEQFF. Full variable domain (missing parts from reference TRBV14 and TRBJ2-1): EAGVTQFPSHSVIEKGQTVTLRCDPISGHDNLYWYRRVMGKEIKFLLHFVKESKQDESGMPNNRFLAERTGGTYSTLKVQPAELEDSGVYFCASSQIRGLNEQFFGPGTRLTVL.

The chain combines TRBV5-1 with TRBJ2-1; possibly TRBD1 for D (6 bases). The CDR3 runs to 14 residues. Trimming took 1 base from V and 6 from J, leaving 11 bases between them. Looked up from germline, CDR1 is SGHRS and CDR2 is YFSETQ. The CDR3 DNA is TGCGCCAGCAGCTTGCAACGGACAGTCAATGAGCAGTTCTTC. This gives the protein CASSLQRTVNEQFF.

This chain uses TRBV5-5 with TRBJ2-1; TRBD2 agrees at 14 bases. This CDR3 has 18 amino acids. Per the germline V gene, CDR1 is SGHKS and CDR2 is YYEKEE (reference sequence). V lost 2 bases and J lost 0; bases outside the gene matches: 4. CDR3 coding DNA: TGTGCCAGCAGCTTCAGGACTAGCGGGGGGACCTCCTACAATGAGCAGTTCTTC. This encodes CASSFRTSGGTSYNEQFF.

This clone occurred once. The CDR3 nucleotides read TGTGCCAGCAGTACGGTGGGACAGCCAAATGAAAAACTGTTTTTT. It yields the protein CASSTVGQPNEKLFF. J is TRBJ1-4 and V is TRBV28; 7 nucleotides line up with TRBD1. With 5 bases clipped from V and 5 bases from J, the junction kept 8 bases outside the gene matches. Germline V lookup: CDR1 MDHEN, CDR2 SYDVKM. The CDR3 length is 15 residues.

The chain combines TRBV10-3 with TRBJ2-7; D is possibly TRBD2 (5 bases). Trimming left V 5 bases short and J 6 bases short, with 17 bases between. Germline CDR1 ENHRY, CDR2 SYGVKD. The CDR3 has 14 amino acids. The CDR3 DNA reads as TGTGCCATCAGTCGGGGAGCGGCAAAGCCCGAGCAGTACTTC. Encoded protein: CAISRGAAKPEQYF.

The V gene is TRBV4-2, the J gene TRBJ2-2; TRBD1 is a possible D gene (6 bases). V was cut by 2 bases and J by 6 bases, with 16 bases left in between. Germline-derived CDR1 and CDR2 are LGHNA and YNFKEQ. The CDR3 sequence is 16 residues long. CDR3: CASSQRHQGGSGELFF. CDR3 in DNA: TGTGCCAGCAGCCAACGTCACCAAGGGGGATCCGGGGAGCTGTTTTTT.

This clone was observed a few times. The V and J genes are TRBV7-9 and TRBJ1-2; 8 bases fit TRBD1. CDR1 is SEHNR and CDR2 is FQNEAQ in the germline V gene (reference sequence). The CDR3 covers 17 residues. J was trimmed by 6 bases and V by 4 bases; bases with no gene match: 16. The DNA for the CDR3 is TGTGCCAGCAGCTCGGGGCGTTACGGACAGGGAGGGCATGGCTACACCTTC. Residues: CASSSGRYGQGGHGYTF.

The V gene is TRBV5-1, the J gene TRBJ2-2; tentative D call: TRBD2 (5 bases). Germline loops: CDR1 SGHRS, CDR2 YFSETQ. Trimming removed 4 bases from V and 7 bases from J, with 11 bases in between. The CDR3 loop spans 13 amino acids. This CDR3 reads CASSSREGGELFF. The CDR3 bases are TGCGCCAGCAGCAGCCGAGAGGGCGGGGAGCTGTTTTTT.

About this clone itself: Other DNA sequences in this specimen translate into the identical CDR3. The gene calls are TRBV7-9 and TRBJ2-7; D gene ambiguous. The germline gives CDR1 SEHNR, CDR2 FQNEAQ (reference sequence). The CDR3 contains 12 residues. Trimming took off 0 bases at V and 4 bases at J, with 4 bases between the two ends. CDR3 sequence: CASSLAAYEQYF. CDR3 nucleotides: TGTGCCAGCAGCTTAGCAGCATACGAGCAGTACTTC.

This clone was seen just once. This chain's CDR3 is CAWSPAGTGFQPQHF. The CDR3 coding sequence is TGTGCCTGGAGTCCCGCCGGGACAGGGTTTCAGCCCCAGCATTTT. The rearrangement uses TRBV30 and TRBJ1-5, with 9 bases aligning to TRBD1. The CDR3 has 15 amino acids. Per the germline V gene, CDR1 is GTSNPN and CDR2 is SVGIG (reference sequence). V shed 2 bases and J 6 bases; nucleotides not matched to a gene: 8.

The chain is built from TRBV11-2 and TRBJ1-2, with a possible D match to TRBD1 (6 bases). CDR1 SGHAT and CDR2 FQNNGV come from the germline V gene. Trimming removed 5 bases at V and 0 bases at J, with 10 bases between. The CDR3 is 14 residues long. The CDR3 region is CASSPRGANYGYTF. The CDR3 nucleotides are TGTGCCAGCAGCCCCAGGGGAGCTAACTATGGCTACACCTTC.

There are a few counts of this clone. The rearrangement joins TRBV19 to TRBJ1-2; D is uncertain. Trimming removed 3 bases at V and 3 bases at J, with 11 bases between. The length of the CDR3 is 14 residues. CDR1 and CDR2 from the germline V gene are LNHDA and SQIVND (reference sequence). CDR3 in DNA: TGTGCCAGTAGTATCAGCGGGGAAGACTATGGCTACACCTTC. Amino acids: CASSISGEDYGYTF.

The chain carries TRBV11-2 and TRBJ2-4; 7 bases are shared with TRBD1. CDR3 size: 14 residues. Trimming removed 5 bases from V and 2 bases from J; junction bases left unmatched: 3. Germline CDR1 is SGHAT and CDR2 is FQNNGV. CDR3 residues: CASSLTGSKNIQYF. DNA for the CDR3: TGTGCCAGCAGCCTGACAGGGTCCAAAAACATTCAGTACTTC.

The chain recombines TRBV7-3 with TRBJ2-2, with TRBD2 identical over 10 bases. The germline V gene encodes CDR1 SGHTA and CDR2 FQGTGA. The CDR3 is 17 amino acids. V gave up 5 bases and J gave up 4 bases; unmatched junction bases: 10. In nucleotides, the CDR3 is TGTGCCAGCAGCCCGAAAGCGGGAGGGCCTAGCACCGGGGAGCTGTTTTTT. Translation: CASSPKAGGPSTGELFF.

The genes are TRBV7-3 and TRBJ2-5, with TRBD2 matching 9 bases. The DNA end is a closer match to TRBJ2-7, so the J assignment may be wrong. The CDR3 has 13 residues. The germline gives CDR1 SGHTA, CDR2 FQGTGA. CDR3 DNA: TGTGCCAGCAGATTTAGCGGGAGCGACGAGCAGTACTTC. It specifies CASRFSGSDEQYF.